What follows describes a single T cell receptor beta chain. Its antigen is undetermined. The study ran its PCR with 60 Vbeta and 13 Jbeta primers. Sequenced by immunoSEQ multiplex PCR; TCRdb stores in-frame clones only, minus some. Of about 190,000 clones listed, around 86% were seen once; the top ten hold 1.6%. These data come from a study of cytomegalovirus exposure and HLA in healthy donors. Study context: Earlier work reported 90 million to 120 million unique TCR beta sequences from about 180 million T cells.

Study outcomes and limitations: An Asian-associated ancestry cluster reportedly showed fewer N-insertions than the roughly 600-donor mean in a later analysis. Sequence variants that were highly shared formed a cluster that was likely a sequencing artifact. With further analysis later on, most CMV-associated TCR beta chains appeared HLA-restricted.

The sample taken for sequencing was PBMCs. This clonotype originated in a man aged 45 to 65 in good health and CMV-seronegative.

CDR3 protein: CASSQVWGGETQYF. CDR3 bases: TGTGCCAGCAGCCAAGTCTGGGGCGGAGAGACCCAGTACTTC. The V and J genes are TRBV4-2 and TRBJ2-5; tentative D call: TRBD1 (5 bases). The CDR3 totals 14 residues. Germline CDR1 LGHNA, CDR2 YNFKEQ. V shed 1 base and J shed 4 bases, with 10 bases lying between them.